This TCR beta chain was identified during a study of regulatory T cells in long-lasting Graves disease. Time point described: persistent/refractory GD, antithyroid drugs over 5 years with positive TRAb. Making the TCR library involved RNA that had been extracted from PBMCs. Arm-PCR with iRepertoire HTBI primers amplified the CDR3 regions for these TCR beta libraries. From the multiplex PCR reads, TCRdb called clonotypes with MiXCR, one entry per CDR3 protein. Here the sample spans more than 300,000 distinct CDR3 sequences, approximately 25% being singletons. The source material was peripheral blood mononuclear cells (PBMCs), sampled when the disease was refractory, from a patient treated with antithyroid drugs. The receptor's source is a middle-aged woman with Graves disease.

The CDR3 DNA is TGTGCCAGCAGCCGGCGCTTCACTAGCGGGGGAACCTACGAGCAGTACTTC. This encodes CASSRRFTSGGTYEQYF. The chain recombines TRBV3-1 with TRBJ2-7; 11 nucleotides align to TRBD2. V shed 4 bases and J 2 bases; nucleotides not matched to a gene: 10. Germline V gene data show CDR1 as LGHDT and CDR2 as YNNKEL (reference sequence). This CDR3 is built from 17 residues.